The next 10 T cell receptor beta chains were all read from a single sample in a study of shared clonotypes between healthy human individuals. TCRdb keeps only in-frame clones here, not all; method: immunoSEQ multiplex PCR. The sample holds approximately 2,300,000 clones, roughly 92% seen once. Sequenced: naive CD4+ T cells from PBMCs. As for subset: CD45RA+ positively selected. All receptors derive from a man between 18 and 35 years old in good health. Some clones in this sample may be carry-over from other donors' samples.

In DNA, the CDR3 is TGTGCCAGCAGCAAAGGGGACAGGGGCCTTTTTACTAACTATGGCTACACCTTC. Protein sequence: CASSKGDRGLFTNYGYTF. The rearrangement links TRBV21-1 to TRBJ1-2; the D call of TRBD1 is as the table states it, not checked on the DNA. TRBV21-1 is tagged as a pseudogene. CDR3 size: 18 residues.

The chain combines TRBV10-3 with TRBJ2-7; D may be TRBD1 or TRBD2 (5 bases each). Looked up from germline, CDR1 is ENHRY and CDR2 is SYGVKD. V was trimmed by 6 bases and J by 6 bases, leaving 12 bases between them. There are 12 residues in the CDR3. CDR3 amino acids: CAIRETAAEQYF. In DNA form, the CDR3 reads TGTGCCATCAGGGAGACAGCGGCCGAGCAGTACTTC.

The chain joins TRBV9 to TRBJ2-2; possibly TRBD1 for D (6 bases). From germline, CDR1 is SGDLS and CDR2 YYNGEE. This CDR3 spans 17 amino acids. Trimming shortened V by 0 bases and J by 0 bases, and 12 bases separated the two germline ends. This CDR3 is CASSVGGLPSNTGELFF. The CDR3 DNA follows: TGTGCCAGCAGCGTAGGGGGGCTGCCTTCGAACACCGGGGAGCTGTTTTTT.

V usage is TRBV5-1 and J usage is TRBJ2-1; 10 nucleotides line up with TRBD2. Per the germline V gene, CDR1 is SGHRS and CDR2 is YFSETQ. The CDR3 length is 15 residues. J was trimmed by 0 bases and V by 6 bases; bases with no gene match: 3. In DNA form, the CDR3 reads TGCGCCAGCAAGACTAGCGGGTTCTCCTACAATGAGCAGTTCTTC. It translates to CASKTSGFSYNEQFF.

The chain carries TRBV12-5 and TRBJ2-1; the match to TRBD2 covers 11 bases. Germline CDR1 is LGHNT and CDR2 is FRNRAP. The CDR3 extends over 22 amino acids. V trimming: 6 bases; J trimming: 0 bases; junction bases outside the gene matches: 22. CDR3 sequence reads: CASGTGDRSSGRGKTSYNEQFF. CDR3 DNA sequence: TGTGCTAGTGGGACCGGTGACCGGAGTAGCGGGAGGGGTAAAACCTCCTACAATGAGCAGTTCTTC.

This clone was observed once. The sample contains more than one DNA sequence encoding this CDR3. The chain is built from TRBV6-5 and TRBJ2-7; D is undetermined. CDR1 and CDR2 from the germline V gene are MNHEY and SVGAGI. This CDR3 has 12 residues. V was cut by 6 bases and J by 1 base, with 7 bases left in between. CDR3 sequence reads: CASRSGSYEQYF. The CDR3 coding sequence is TGTGCCAGCAGGTCCGGGTCCTACGAGCAGTACTTC.

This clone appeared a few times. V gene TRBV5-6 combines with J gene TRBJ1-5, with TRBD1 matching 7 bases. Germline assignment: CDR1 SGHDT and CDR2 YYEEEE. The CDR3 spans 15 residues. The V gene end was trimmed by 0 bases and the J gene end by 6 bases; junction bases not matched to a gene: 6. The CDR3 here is CASSLAQAGGQPQHF. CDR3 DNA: TGTGCCAGCAGCTTGGCCCAGGCAGGGGGTCAGCCCCAGCATTTT.

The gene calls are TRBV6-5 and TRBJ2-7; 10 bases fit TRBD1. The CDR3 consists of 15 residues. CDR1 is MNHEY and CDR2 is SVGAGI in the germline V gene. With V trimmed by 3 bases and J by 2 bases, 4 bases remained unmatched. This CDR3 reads CASSYTGTGAYEQYF. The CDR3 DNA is TGTGCCAGCAGTTATACCGGGACAGGGGCCTACGAGCAGTACTTC.

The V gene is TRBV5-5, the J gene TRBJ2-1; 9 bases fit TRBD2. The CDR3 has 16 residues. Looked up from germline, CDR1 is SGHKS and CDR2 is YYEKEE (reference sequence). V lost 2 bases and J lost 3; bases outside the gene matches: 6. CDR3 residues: CASSFVGAGGYNEQFF. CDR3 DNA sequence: TGTGCCAGCAGCTTCGTTGGAGCGGGAGGCTACAATGAGCAGTTCTTC.

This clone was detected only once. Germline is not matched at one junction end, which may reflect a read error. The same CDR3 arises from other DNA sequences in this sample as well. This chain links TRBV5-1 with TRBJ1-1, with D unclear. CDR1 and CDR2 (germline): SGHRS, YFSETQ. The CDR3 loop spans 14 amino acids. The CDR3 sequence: CASSLALLNTEAFF. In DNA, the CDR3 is TGCGCCAGCAGTTTGGCCTTGCTGAACACTGAAGCTTTCTTT.